This T cell receptor (beta chain) was captured in a study of control samples from healthy donors and cancer patients. This CDR3 is 13 amino acids long. Trimming pared 8 bases from V and 5 bases from J, leaving 14 bases between. Germline CDR1 reads KGHDR; CDR2 reads SFDVKD. Method: immunoSEQ multiplex PCR; TCRdb's copy keeps in-frame clones and lacks some. The sample carries 35,000 to 45,000 clones, roughly 85% recorded once. Specimen: blood. The chain combines TRBV24-1 with TRBJ2-5; D not certain. This clonotype was sampled from a man aged 55 to 70 in good health. In DNA form, the CDR3 reads TGTGCCACCAACGACGGCGCCGAGGAGACCCAGTACTTC. This sequence encodes CATNDGAEETQYF.